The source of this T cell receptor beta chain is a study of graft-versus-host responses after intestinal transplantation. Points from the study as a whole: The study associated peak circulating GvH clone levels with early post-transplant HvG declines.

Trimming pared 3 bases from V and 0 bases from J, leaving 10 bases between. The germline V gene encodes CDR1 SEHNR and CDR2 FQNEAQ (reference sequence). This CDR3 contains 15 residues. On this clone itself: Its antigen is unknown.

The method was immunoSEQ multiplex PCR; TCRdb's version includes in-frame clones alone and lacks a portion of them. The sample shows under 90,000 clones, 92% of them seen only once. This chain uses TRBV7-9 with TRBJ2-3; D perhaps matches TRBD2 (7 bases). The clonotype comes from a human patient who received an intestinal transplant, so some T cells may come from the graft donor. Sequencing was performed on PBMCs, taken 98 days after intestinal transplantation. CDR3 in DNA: TGTGCCAGCAGCTTGGCGGGGGCTAGCACAGATACGCAGTATTTT. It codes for CASSLAGASTDTQYF.